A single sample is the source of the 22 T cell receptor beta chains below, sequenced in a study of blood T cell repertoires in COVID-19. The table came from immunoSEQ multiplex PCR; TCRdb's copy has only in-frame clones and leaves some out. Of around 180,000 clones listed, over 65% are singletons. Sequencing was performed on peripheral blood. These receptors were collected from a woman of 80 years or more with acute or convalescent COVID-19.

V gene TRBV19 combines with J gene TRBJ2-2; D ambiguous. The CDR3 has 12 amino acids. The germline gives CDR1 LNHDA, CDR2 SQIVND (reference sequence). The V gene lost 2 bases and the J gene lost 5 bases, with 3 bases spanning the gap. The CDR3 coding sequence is TGTGCCAGTAGTATATATACCGGGGAGCTGTTTTTT. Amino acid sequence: CASSIYTGELFF.

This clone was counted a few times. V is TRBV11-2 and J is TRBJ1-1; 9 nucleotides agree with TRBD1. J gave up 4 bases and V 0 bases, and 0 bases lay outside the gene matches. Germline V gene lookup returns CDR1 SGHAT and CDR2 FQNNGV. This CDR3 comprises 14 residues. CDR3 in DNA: TGTGCCAGCAGCTTAGAGACAGGGGGCACTGAAGCTTTCTTT. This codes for CASSLETGGTEAFF.

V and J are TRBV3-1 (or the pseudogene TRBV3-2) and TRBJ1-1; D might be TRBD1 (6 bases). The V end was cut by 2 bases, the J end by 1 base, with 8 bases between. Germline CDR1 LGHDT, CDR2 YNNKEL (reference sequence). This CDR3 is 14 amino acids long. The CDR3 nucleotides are TGTGCCAGCAGCCAACGGACAGAGAACACTGAAGCTTTCTTT. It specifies CASSQRTENTEAFF.

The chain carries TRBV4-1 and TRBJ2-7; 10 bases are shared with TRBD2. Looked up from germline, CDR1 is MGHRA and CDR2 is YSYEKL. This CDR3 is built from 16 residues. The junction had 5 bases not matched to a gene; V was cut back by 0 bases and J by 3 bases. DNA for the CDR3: TGCGCCAGCAGCCAAGATCCTAGCGGGAGAAGCTACGAGCAGTACTTC. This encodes CASSQDPSGRSYEQYF.

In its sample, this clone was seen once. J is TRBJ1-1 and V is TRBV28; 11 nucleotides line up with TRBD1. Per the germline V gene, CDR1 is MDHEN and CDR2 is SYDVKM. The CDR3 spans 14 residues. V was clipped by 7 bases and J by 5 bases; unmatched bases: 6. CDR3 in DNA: TGTGCCAGCATACGGACAGGGGGCTATACTGAAGCTTTCTTT. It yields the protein CASIRTGGYTEAFF.

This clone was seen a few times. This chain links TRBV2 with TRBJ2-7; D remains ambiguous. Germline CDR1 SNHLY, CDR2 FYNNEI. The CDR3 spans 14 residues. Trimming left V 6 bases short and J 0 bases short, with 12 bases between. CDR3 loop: CASRTSESSYEQYF. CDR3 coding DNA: TGTGCCAGCAGGACTTCTGAGAGCTCCTACGAGCAGTACTTC.

The CDR3 DNA sequence: TGTGCCAGCAGCCAAGCCCAGGGACAGACCTACGAGCAGTACTTC. Its translation: CASSQAQGQTYEQYF. This rearrangement joins TRBV4-2 to TRBJ2-7; 7 positions match TRBD1. After removal of 1 base from V and 2 bases from J, the junction contained 5 bases not matched to a gene. In germline, CDR1 is LGHNA, CDR2 YNFKEQ. The CDR3 spans 15 residues.

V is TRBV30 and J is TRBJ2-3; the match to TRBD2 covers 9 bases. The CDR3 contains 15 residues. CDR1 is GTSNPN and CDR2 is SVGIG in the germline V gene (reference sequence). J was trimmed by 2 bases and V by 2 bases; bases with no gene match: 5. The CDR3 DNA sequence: TGTGCCTGGAGTCGGCTAGCGGGGTCCACAGATACGCAGTATTTT. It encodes CAWSRLAGSTDTQYF.

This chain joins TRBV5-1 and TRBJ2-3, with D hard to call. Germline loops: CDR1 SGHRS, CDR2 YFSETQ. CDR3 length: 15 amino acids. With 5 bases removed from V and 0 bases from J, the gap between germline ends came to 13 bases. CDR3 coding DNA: TGCGCCAGCAGTTTACAACTATCTAGCACAGATACGCAGTATTTT. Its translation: CASSLQLSSTDTQYF.

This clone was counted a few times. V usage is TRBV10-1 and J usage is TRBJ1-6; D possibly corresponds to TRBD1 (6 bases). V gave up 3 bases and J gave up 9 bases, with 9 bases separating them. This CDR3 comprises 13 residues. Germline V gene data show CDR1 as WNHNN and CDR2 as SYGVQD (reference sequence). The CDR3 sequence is CASSETGFSPLHF. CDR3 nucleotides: TGCGCCAGCAGTGAAACAGGGTTTTCACCCCTCCACTTT.

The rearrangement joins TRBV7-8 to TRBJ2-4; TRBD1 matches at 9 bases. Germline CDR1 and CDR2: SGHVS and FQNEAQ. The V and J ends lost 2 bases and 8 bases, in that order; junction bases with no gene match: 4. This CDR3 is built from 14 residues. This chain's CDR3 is CASSLHRGRDIQYF. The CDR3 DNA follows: TGTGCCAGCAGCTTACACAGGGGGCGCGACATTCAGTACTTC.

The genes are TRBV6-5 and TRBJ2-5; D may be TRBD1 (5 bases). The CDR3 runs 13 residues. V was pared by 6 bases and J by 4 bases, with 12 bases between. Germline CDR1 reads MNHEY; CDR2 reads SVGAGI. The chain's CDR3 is CASRFIGAETQYF. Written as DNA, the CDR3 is TGTGCCAGCAGGTTTATAGGGGCAGAGACCCAGTACTTC.

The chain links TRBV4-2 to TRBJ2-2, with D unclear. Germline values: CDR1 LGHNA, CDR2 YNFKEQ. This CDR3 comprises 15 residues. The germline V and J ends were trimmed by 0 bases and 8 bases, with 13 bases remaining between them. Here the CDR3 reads CASSQDYQTTGELFF. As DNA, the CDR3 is TGTGCCAGCAGCCAAGATTACCAAACTACGGGGGAGCTGTTTTTT.

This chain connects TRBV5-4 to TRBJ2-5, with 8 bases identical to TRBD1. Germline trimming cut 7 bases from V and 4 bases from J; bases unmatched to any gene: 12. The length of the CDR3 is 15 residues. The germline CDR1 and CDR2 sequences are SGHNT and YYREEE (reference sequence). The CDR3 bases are TGTGCCAGCGGTTTCCAAGGACAGGGTCCAGAGACCCAGTACTTC. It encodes CASGFQGQGPETQYF. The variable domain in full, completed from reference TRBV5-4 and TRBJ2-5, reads ETGVTQSPTHLIKTRGQQVTLRCSSQSGHNTVSWYQQALGQGPQFIFQYYREEENGRGNFPPRFSGLQFPNYSSELNVNALELDDSALYLCASGFQGQGPETQYFGPGTRLLVL.

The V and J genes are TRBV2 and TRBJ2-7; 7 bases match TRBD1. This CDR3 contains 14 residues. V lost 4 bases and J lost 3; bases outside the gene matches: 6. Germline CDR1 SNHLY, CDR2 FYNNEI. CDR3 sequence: CASSGQGVDYEQYF. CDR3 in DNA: TGTGCCAGCAGTGGGCAGGGGGTAGACTACGAGCAGTACTTC.

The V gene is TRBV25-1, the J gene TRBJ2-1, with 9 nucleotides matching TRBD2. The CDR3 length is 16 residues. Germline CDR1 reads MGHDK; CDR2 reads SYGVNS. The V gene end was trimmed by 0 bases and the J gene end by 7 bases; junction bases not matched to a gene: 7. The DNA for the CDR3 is TGTGCCAGCAGTGAATACGATAGCGGGAGCAGGAATGAGCAGTTCTTC. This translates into CASSEYDSGSRNEQFF.

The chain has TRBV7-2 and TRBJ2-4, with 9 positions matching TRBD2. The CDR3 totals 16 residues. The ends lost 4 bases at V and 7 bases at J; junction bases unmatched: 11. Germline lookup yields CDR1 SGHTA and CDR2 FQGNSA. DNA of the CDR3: TGTGCCAGCAGCTCCCAGAGCGGGAGGACCCACAACATTCAGTACTTC. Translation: CASSSQSGRTHNIQYF. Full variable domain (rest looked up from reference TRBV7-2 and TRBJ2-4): GAGVSQSPSNKVTEKGKDVELRCDPISGHTALYWYRQSLGQGLEFLIYFQGNSAPDKSGLPSDRFSAERTGGSVSTLTIQRTQQEDSAVYLCASSSQSGRTHNIQYFGAGTRLSVL.

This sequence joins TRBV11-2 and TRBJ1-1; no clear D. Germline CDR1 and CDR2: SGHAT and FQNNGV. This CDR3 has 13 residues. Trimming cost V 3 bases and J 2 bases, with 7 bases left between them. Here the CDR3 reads CASSFGINTEAFF. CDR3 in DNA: TGTGCCAGCAGCTTCGGGATCAACACTGAAGCTTTCTTT.

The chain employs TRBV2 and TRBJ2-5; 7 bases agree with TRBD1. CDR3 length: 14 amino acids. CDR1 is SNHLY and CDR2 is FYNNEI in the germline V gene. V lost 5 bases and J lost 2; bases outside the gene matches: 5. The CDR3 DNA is TGTGCCAGCAGTACACAGGGGATTCAAGAGACCCAGTACTTC. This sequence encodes CASSTQGIQETQYF.

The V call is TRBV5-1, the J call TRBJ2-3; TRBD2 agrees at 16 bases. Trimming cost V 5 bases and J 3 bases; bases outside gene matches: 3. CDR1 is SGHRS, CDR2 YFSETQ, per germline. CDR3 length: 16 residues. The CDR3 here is CASRGLAGGWTDTQYF. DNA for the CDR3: TGCGCCAGCAGGGGACTAGCGGGAGGGTGGACAGATACGCAGTATTTT.

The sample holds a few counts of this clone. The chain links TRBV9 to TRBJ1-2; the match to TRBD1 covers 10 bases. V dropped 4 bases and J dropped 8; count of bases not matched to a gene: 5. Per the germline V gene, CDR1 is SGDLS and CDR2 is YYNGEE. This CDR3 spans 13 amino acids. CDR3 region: CASSLGTGDGYTF. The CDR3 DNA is TGTGCCAGCAGCCTCGGGACAGGGGACGGCTACACCTTC.

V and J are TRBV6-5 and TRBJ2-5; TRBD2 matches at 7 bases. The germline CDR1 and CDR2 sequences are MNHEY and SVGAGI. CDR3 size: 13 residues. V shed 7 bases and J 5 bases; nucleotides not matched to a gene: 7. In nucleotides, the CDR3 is TGTGCCAGCACCGAATGGGGGGGGGAGACCCAGTACTTC. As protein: CASTEWGGETQYF.